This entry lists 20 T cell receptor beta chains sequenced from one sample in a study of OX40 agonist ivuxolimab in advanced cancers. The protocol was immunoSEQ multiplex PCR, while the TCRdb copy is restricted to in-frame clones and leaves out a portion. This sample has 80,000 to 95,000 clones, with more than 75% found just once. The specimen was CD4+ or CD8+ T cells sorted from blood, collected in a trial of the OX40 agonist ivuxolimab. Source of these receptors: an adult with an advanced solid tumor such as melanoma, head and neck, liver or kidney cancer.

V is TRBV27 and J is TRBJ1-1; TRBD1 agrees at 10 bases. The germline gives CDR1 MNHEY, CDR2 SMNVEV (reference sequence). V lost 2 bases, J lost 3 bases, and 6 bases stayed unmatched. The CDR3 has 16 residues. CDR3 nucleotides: TGTGCCAGCAGTTTACTTACCGGGACAGGGGACACTGAAGCTTTCTTT. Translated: CASSLLTGTGDTEAFF.

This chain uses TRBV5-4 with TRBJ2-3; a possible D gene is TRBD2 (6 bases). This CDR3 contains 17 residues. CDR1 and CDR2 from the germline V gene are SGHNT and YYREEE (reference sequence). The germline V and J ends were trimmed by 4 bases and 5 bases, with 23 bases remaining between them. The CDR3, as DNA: TGTGCCAGCAGCCCCCCGGGGACTTCAACCAAAAAAGATACGCAGTATTTT. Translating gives CASSPPGTSTKKDTQYF.

CDR3 amino acids: CASSVSTYEQYF. CDR3 coding DNA: TGTGCCAGCAGCGTTTCGACCTACGAGCAGTACTTC. The gene calls are TRBV2 and TRBJ2-7; D is unclear. The germline V and J ends were trimmed by 6 bases and 2 bases, with 8 bases remaining between them. CDR3 length: 12 residues. CDR1 and CDR2 from the germline V gene are SNHLY and FYNNEI.

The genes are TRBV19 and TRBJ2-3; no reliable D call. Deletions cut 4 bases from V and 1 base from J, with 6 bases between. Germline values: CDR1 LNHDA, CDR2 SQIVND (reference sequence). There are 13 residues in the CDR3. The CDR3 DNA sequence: TGTGCCAGTAGTAATCAGGGCACAGATACGCAGTATTTT. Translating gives CASSNQGTDTQYF. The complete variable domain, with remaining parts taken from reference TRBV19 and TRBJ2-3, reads DGGITQSPKYLFRKEGQNVTLSCEQNLNHDAMYWYRQDPGQGLRLIYYSQIVNDFQKGDIAEGYSVSREKKESFPLTVTSAQKNPTAFYLCASSNQGTDTQYFGPGTRLTVL.

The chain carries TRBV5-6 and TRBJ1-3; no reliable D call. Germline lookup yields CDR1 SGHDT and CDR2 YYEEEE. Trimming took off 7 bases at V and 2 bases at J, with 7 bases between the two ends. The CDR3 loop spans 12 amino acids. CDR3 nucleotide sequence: TGTGCCAGCGGCCGCCCTGGAAACACCATATATTTT. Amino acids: CASGRPGNTIYF.

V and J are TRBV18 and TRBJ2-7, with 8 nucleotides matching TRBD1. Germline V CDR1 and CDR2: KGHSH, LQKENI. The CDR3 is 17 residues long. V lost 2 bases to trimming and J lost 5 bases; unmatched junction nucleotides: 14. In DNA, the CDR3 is TGTGCCAGCTCACCATATTTTTCCCAGGGGGCTATCGACGAGCAGTACTTC. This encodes CASSPYFSQGAIDEQYF.

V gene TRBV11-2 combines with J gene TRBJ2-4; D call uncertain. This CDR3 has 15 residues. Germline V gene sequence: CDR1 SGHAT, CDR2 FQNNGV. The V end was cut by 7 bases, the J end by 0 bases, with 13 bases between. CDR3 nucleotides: TGTGCCAGCACCTCCGGAAACCTAGCCAAAAACATTCAGTACTTC. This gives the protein CASTSGNLAKNIQYF.

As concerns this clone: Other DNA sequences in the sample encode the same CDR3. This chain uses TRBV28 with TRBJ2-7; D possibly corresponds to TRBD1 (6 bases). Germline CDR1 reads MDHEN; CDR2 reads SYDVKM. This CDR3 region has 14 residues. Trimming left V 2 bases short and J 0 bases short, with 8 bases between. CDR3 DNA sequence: TGTGCCAGCAGTTTAGGACAGAGCTCCTACGAGCAGTACTTC. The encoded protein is CASSLGQSSYEQYF.

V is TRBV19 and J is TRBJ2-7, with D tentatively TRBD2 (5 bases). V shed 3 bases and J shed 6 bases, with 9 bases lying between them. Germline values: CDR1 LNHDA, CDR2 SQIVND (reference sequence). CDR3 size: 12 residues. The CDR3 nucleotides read TGTGCCAGTAGTATGAGGGTAGGCGAGCAGTACTTC. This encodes CASSMRVGEQYF.

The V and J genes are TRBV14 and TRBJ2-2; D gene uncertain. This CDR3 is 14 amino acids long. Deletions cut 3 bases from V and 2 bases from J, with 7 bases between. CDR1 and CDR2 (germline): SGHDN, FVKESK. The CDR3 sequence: CASSQAFNTGELFF. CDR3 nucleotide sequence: TGTGCCAGCAGCCAGGCCTTTAACACCGGGGAGCTGTTTTTT.

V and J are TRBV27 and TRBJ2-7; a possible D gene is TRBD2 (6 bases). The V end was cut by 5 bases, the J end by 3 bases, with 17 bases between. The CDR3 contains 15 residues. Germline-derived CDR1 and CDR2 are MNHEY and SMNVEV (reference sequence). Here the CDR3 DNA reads TGTGCCAGCAGTCCAGGTGCGGGAAAGCTCTACGAGCAGTACTTC. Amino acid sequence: CASSPGAGKLYEQYF.

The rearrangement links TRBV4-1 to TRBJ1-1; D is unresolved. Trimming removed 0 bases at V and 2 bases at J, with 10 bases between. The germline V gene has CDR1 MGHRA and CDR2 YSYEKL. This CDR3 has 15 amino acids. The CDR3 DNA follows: TGCGCCAGCAGCCAAGATCTCTCCCCAAACACTGAAGCTTTCTTT. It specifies CASSQDLSPNTEAFF.

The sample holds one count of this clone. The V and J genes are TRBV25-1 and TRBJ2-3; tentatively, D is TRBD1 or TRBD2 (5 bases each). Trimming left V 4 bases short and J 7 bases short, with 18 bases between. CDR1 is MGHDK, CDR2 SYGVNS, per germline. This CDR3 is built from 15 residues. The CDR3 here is CASSGIGDLKYTQYF. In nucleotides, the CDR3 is TGTGCCAGCAGTGGAATTGGGGACCTGAAATATACGCAGTATTTT.

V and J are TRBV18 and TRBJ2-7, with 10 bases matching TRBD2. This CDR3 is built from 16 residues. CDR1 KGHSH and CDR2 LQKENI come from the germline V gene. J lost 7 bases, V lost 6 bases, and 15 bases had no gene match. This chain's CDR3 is CASSSEASGSLGEQYF. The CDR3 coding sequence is TGTGCCAGCTCCTCTGAGGCTAGCGGGAGTTTAGGGGAGCAGTACTTC.

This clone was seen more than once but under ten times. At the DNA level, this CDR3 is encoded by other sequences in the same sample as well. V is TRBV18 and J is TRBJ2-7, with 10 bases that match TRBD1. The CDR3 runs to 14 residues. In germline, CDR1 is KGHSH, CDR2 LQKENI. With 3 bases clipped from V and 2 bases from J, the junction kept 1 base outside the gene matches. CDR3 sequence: CASSPGQGAYEQYF. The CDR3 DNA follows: TGTGCCAGCTCACCCGGACAGGGGGCCTACGAGCAGTACTTC.

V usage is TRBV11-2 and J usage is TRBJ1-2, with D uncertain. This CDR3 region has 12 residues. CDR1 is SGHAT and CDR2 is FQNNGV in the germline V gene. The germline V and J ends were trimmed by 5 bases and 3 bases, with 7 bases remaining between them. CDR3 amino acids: CASSPKDYGYTF. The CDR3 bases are TGTGCCAGCAGCCCGAAAGACTATGGCTACACCTTC.

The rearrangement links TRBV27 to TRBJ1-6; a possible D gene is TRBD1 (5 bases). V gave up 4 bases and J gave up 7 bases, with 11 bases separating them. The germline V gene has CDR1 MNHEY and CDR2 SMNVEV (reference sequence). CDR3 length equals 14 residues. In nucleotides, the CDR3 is TGTGCCAGCAGTTCCGGACAACTAAATTCACCCCTCCACTTT. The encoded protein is CASSSGQLNSPLHF.

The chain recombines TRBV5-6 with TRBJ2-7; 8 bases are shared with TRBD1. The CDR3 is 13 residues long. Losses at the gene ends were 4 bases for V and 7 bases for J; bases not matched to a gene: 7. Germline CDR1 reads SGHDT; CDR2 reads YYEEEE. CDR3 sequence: CASSPTGAGEQYF. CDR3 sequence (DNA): TGTGCCAGCAGCCCGACAGGGGCGGGTGAGCAGTACTTC.

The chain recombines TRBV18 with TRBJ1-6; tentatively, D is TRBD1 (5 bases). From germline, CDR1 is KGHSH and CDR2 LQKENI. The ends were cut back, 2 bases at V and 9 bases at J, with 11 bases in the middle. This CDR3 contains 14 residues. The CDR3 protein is CASSPSGTRSPLHF. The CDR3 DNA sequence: TGTGCCAGCTCACCATCGGGGACTCGTTCACCCCTCCACTTT.

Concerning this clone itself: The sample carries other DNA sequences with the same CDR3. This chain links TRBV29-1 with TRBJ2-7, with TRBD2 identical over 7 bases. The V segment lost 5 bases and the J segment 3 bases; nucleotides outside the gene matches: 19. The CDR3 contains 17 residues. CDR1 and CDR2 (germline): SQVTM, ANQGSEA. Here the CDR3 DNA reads TGCAGCGTTCGAGGGGAAGGTCGGGGGAGGGCCATCTACGAGCAGTACTTC. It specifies CSVRGEGRGRAIYEQYF.